The source of this TCR beta chain is a study of blood T cell repertoires in COVID-19. Overall study: Specimens from acute and convalescent COVID-19 originated in the United States, Italy and Spain.

TCRdb's copy holds only in-frame clones and misses some; the assay was immunoSEQ multiplex PCR. The repertoire holds some 120,000 clones, with roughly 90% as singletons. The CDR3 runs 17 residues. The V gene's germline CDR1 is KGHDR and CDR2 SFDVKD. V was pared by 4 bases and J by 0 bases, with 4 bases of the junction left unmatched. The sample comprised peripheral blood. V is TRBV24-1 and J is TRBJ1-5, with TRBD1 identical over 11 bases. This TCR derives from a man in his forties or fifties with acute or convalescent COVID-19. The CDR3 is CATSDPGQGASNQPQHF. The CDR3, as DNA: TGTGCCACCAGTGACCCTGGACAGGGGGCTAGCAATCAGCCCCAGCATTTT.